This TCR beta chain was captured in a study of blood T cell repertoires in COVID-19. Overall study: Samples representing acute and convalescent COVID-19 were sourced from the United States, Italy and Spain. In each case, the material was cDNA or gDNA derived from T cells, B-cell-depleted T cells, or PBMCs.

Authors' analysis steps: Using reference gene primer amplification, nucleated cell counts were estimated. Generated by immunoSEQ multiplex PCR, the TCRdb table keeps only in-frame clones and is missing some. V and J calls and clone size follow that table, whereas D and trimming were derived from the DNA. The table has 100,000 to 150,000 clones, approximately 87% seen once. The germline gives CDR1 LNHDA, CDR2 SQIVND (reference sequence). This CDR3 contains 10 residues. V dropped 5 bases and J dropped 10 bases, with 6 bases sitting between them. The receptor was derived from a man aged 45-65 years with active COVID-19. The chain couples TRBV19 to TRBJ2-1; D is possibly TRBD1 (6 bases). Input material: peripheral blood. This CDR3 reads CASSDREQFF. DNA for the CDR3: TGTGCCAGTAGTGACAGGGAGCAGTTCTTC.